What follows describes a single T cell receptor (beta chain). The CDR3 totals 14 residues. Trimming shortened V by 6 bases and J by 3 bases, and 11 bases separated the two germline ends. CDR1 is LNHDA and CDR2 is SQIVND in the germline V gene (reference sequence). This record belongs to a study of blood T cell repertoires in COVID-19. This table comes from immunoSEQ multiplex PCR, and its TCRdb copy is limited to in-frame clones, with some not included. This table holds tens of thousands of clones, approximately 91% found once. This clonotype was sampled from a man in his 60s with acute or convalescent COVID-19. Sequencing was performed on peripheral blood. The chain is built from TRBV19 and TRBJ2-2; D is unresolved. The CDR3 spells CASSPRRYTGELFF. CDR3 nucleotide sequence: TGTGCCAGTAGCCCGAGAAGATACACCGGGGAGCTGTTTTTT.